Following are 21 T cell receptor beta chains from one sample sequenced in a study of T cells in Graves' hyperthyroidism and ophthalmopathy. RNA transcripts were the template for amplifying TCR beta CDR3 regions. A first-round RT-PCR of the TCR CDR3 used the HTBI primer set. TCRdb itself ran the multiplex PCR reads through MiXCR, one entry per CDR3 protein. The sample carries roughly 840,000 distinct CDR3 sequences, around 38% recorded once. The sample was blood. Receptors originate from a man younger than 30 with Graves' hyperthyroidism.

The chain is built from TRBV7-9 and TRBJ1-5, with D tentatively TRBD1 (6 bases). Trimming removed 1 base from V and 11 bases from J, with 12 bases in between. Germline CDR1 and CDR2: SEHNR and FQNEAQ (reference sequence). The CDR3 spans 13 residues. This chain's CDR3 is CASSLGGAETQHF. DNA for the CDR3: TGTGCCAGCAGCTTAGGGGGGGCAGAGACCCAGCATTTT. The full variable domain, rest sourced from reference TRBV7-9 and TRBJ1-5, is DTGVSQNPRHKITKRGQNVTFRCDPISEHNRLYWYRQTLGQGPEFLTYFQNEAQLEKSRLLSDRFSAERPKGSFSTLEIQRTEQGDSAMYLCASSLGGAETQHFGDGTRLSIL.

V is TRBV20-1 and J is TRBJ2-7; the match to TRBD1 covers 8 bases. V gave up 0 bases and J gave up 2 bases; unmatched junction bases: 9. CDR1 is DFQATT and CDR2 is SNEGSKA in the germline V gene (reference sequence). The CDR3 sequence is 16 residues long. The CDR3 sequence is CSARDGGQGSTYEQYF. In DNA form, the CDR3 reads TGCAGTGCTAGAGATGGTGGACAGGGTTCTACCTACGAGCAGTACTTC.

V usage is TRBV11-2 and J usage is TRBJ1-1, with D perhaps TRBD1 (6 bases). This CDR3 spans 16 amino acids. V gave up 5 bases and J gave up 0 bases, with 16 bases separating them. Looked up from germline, CDR1 is SGHAT and CDR2 is FQNNGV. The CDR3 region has the DNA TGTGCCAGCAGCGGCCTCAACAGGGAATTGAACACTGAAGCTTTCTTT. Amino acids: CASSGLNRELNTEAFF.

There are a few counts of this clonotype. The rearrangement uses TRBV6-1 and TRBJ1-5; 7 bases map to TRBD1. Germline loops: CDR1 MNHNS, CDR2 SASEGT. V lost 5 bases, J lost 7 bases, and 14 bases stayed unmatched. The CDR3 length is 16 residues. As DNA, the CDR3 is TGTGCCAGCAGTCAACCGACAGGGACCAGAAGGCAGCCCCAGCATTTT. Its translation: CASSQPTGTRRQPQHF.

This clonotype was seen just once. CDR3: CASSYVDSYEQYF. The CDR3 DNA is TGTGCCAGCAGTTACGTAGATAGCTACGAGCAGTACTTC. The gene calls are TRBV6-6 and TRBJ2-7; D is unclear. Between the trimmed V and J ends, which lost 2 bases and 3 bases, there was a span of 8 bases. CDR3 size: 13 residues. Germline lookup yields CDR1 MNHNY and CDR2 SVGAGI (reference sequence).

This clonotype appeared a few times. This sequence joins TRBV2 and TRBJ2-5; D remains unclear. The CDR3 length is 15 residues. V was clipped by 7 bases and J by 5 bases, with 20 bases between them. Per germline, CDR1 SNHLY and CDR2 FYNNEI. CDR3 region: CASTQQSGYGETQYF. CDR3 DNA: TGTGCCAGCACCCAACAGTCAGGATATGGGGAGACCCAGTACTTC.

This clonotype was recorded a few times. The rearrangement links TRBV2 to TRBJ2-5, with 9 nucleotides matching TRBD1. Trimming at V came to 7 bases and at J to 1 base, leaving 7 bases not matched to a gene. Germline loops: CDR1 SNHLY, CDR2 FYNNEI. The CDR3 runs 15 residues. Written as DNA, the CDR3 is TGTGCCAGCACTCGGACAGGGGCGCCCCAAGAGACCCAGTACTTC. Protein product: CASTRTGAPQETQYF.

V gene TRBV19 combines with J gene TRBJ2-7; TRBD2 matches at 9 bases. The J segment lost 6 bases and the V segment lost 11 bases, leaving 11 bases of the junction unmatched. The CDR3 is 13 amino acids. Germline assignment: CDR1 LNHDA and CDR2 SQIVND (reference sequence). The CDR3 DNA follows: TGTGCCTGGAGTGAGCTAGCGGGAAGCGAGCAGTACTTC. It codes for CAWSELAGSEQYF.

CDR3 in DNA: TGCAGCGCCCAGGGGGCAACTAATGAAAAACTGTTTTTT. This codes for CSAQGATNEKLFF. The chain uses TRBV29-1 and TRBJ1-4, with 7 bases lining up with TRBD1. Looked up from germline, CDR1 is SQVTM and CDR2 is ANQGSEA. The CDR3 spans 13 residues. The ends lost 7 bases at V and 0 bases at J; junction bases unmatched: 2.

This clonotype was counted at least ten times. V gene TRBV7-9 combines with J gene TRBJ1-4; 7 positions match TRBD1. This CDR3 has 14 amino acids. The V gene end was trimmed by 5 bases and the J gene end by 5 bases; junction bases not matched to a gene: 5. The germline gives CDR1 SEHNR, CDR2 FQNEAQ (reference sequence). CDR3 amino acids: CASSLGTVNEKLFF. CDR3 nucleotide sequence: TGTGCCAGCAGCCTTGGGACAGTAAATGAAAAACTGTTTTTT.

The CDR3 sequence is CASSQIEGPLPQYF. The DNA for the CDR3 is TGTGCCAGCAGCCAGATTGAGGGGCCCCTTCCCCAGTACTTC. V usage is TRBV5-8 and J usage is TRBJ2-5; tentatively, D is TRBD1 or TRBD2 (5 bases each). Germline V lookup: CDR1 SGHTS, CDR2 YDEGEE. V was clipped by 4 bases and J by 9 bases, with 19 bases between them. CDR3 size: 14 residues.

This clonotype was recorded many times. The chain carries TRBV5-5 and TRBJ2-7; no clear D gene. The CDR3 is made up of 13 amino acids. V dropped 0 bases and J dropped 2 bases, with 6 bases sitting between them. CDR1 is SGHKS, CDR2 YYEKEE, per germline (reference sequence). The CDR3 here is CASSLVATYEQYF. The CDR3 coding sequence is TGTGCCAGCAGCTTGGTGGCTACCTACGAGCAGTACTTC.

This clonotype was seen many times. Here the CDR3 DNA reads TGTGCCATCAGTGATCGGTCGAACACTGAAGCTTTCTTT. The encoded protein is CAISDRSNTEAFF. The V gene is TRBV10-3, the J gene TRBJ1-1; D not resolved. V lost 3 bases to trimming and J lost 1 base, with 6 bases between them. CDR3 length: 13 residues. CDR1 and CDR2 from the germline V gene are ENHRY and SYGVKD.

V is TRBV7-2 and J is TRBJ2-7; the D call may be TRBD1 or TRBD2 (5 bases each). CDR3 length: 13 amino acids. Trimming took 5 bases from V and 4 from J, leaving 12 bases between them. Germline V lookup: CDR1 SGHTA, CDR2 FQGNSA. CDR3 bases: TGTGCCAGCAGCCCCCAGTGGGGGTACGAGCAGTACTTC. Translation gives CASSPQWGYEQYF.

This clonotype was observed at least ten times. The J gene is TRBJ2-7, the V gene TRBV29-1, with no clear D. This CDR3 spans 14 amino acids. V was shortened by 3 bases and J by 2 bases, with 14 bases between the two germline ends. CDR1 and CDR2 from the germline V gene are SQVTM and ANQGSEA. In nucleotides, the CDR3 is TGCAGCGTTGAGTCTCCAGTCGTGCCCTACGAGCAGTACTTC. Translation: CSVESPVVPYEQYF.

This clonotype has more than one count but fewer than ten. The chain employs TRBV6-1 and TRBJ2-7, with D tentatively TRBD2 (6 bases). Germline assignment: CDR1 MNHNS and CDR2 SASEGT. The CDR3 extends over 12 amino acids. Trimming shortened V by 11 bases and J by 3 bases, and 14 bases separated the two germline ends. This CDR3 is CALEVGGYEQYF. In nucleotides, the CDR3 is TGTGCCCTCGAAGTGGGAGGCTACGAGCAGTACTTC.

The chain carries TRBV20-1 and TRBJ2-7; 12 bases are shared with TRBD2. Per the germline V gene, CDR1 is DFQATT and CDR2 is SNEGSKA (reference sequence). The CDR3 is 15 amino acids. J lost 2 bases, V lost 5 bases, and 7 bases had no gene match. CDR3 in DNA: TGCAGTGCTGGAATGACTAGCGGGGGACCCTACGAGCAGTACTTC. It specifies CSAGMTSGGPYEQYF.

V is TRBV6-5 and J is TRBJ1-5; 7 bases fit TRBD1. The length of the CDR3 is 15 residues. The V segment lost 0 bases and the J segment 5 bases; nucleotides outside the gene matches: 4. Germline V gives CDR1 MNHEY, CDR2 SVGAGI. The CDR3 DNA sequence: TGTGCCAGCAGTTACTCGACAGGGAGGGATCAGCCCCAGCATTTT. Translation gives CASSYSTGRDQPQHF.

This clonotype occurred a few times. The V gene is TRBV7-9, the J gene TRBJ2-5, with TRBD2 as a possible D gene (6 bases). The CDR3 contains 12 residues. Germline V gene sequence: CDR1 SEHNR, CDR2 FQNEAQ (reference sequence). V was cut by 7 bases and J by 7 bases, with 13 bases left in between. CDR3: CASTSRRGTQYF. The CDR3 DNA sequence: TGTGCCAGCACCTCCCGGAGGGGGACCCAGTACTTC.

Many counts were recorded for this clonotype. Written as DNA, the CDR3 is TGTGCCAGCAGCTTAACAGTCCGCGGTTCCTCTGGGGCCAACGTCCTGACTTTC. Translation gives CASSLTVRGSSGANVLTF. The chain is built from TRBV7-3 and TRBJ2-6; D call uncertain. Germline CDR1 SGHTA, CDR2 FQGTGA. The CDR3 spans 18 residues. Trimming shortened V by 0 bases and J by 0 bases, and 12 bases separated the two germline ends.

Points on this clonotype: A much larger clone is a single base away; this may be a read error. This chain uses TRBV7-9 with TRBJ1-1; 7 bases line up with TRBD1. From germline, CDR1 is SEHNR and CDR2 FQNEAQ (reference sequence). Unmatched junction bases numbered 10, after V lost 8 bases and J lost 1 base. This CDR3 spans 15 amino acids. The CDR3: CASGPPGGRNTEAFF. The CDR3 bases are TGTGCCAGCGGCCCACCAGGGGGAAGGAACACTGAAGCTTTCTTT.